The TCR beta chain under discussion was sequenced for a study of tumor-infiltrating lymphocytes in primary liver carcinoma. About the research overall: Primary liver carcinoma in the patients was surgically resected.

This clonotype was counted ten times or more. Out of unsorted whole blood came the blood RNA, and germline DNA was extracted as well. The CDR3 extends over 15 amino acids. Germline CDR1 and CDR2: MGHRA and YSYEKL. Losses at the gene ends were 0 bases for V and 1 base for J; bases not matched to a gene: 2. A constant-region primer primed TCR beta cDNA synthesis from 500 ng of total RNA. Amplification in three nested multiplex PCR rounds with slightly modified ARM-PCR gave rise to TCR beta libraries. TRBV1-TRBV30 forward primers paired with a C-beta reverse primer were used in the first two PCR rounds, which ran approximately 10 cycles each. TCRdb passed the multiplex PCR reads through MiXCR, listing each CDR3 protein once. The profile shows about 180,000 distinct CDR3 sequences, 60% of them singletons.

The specimen sequenced was peripheral blood. This TCR was sampled from a middle-aged man with primary liver carcinoma and hepatitis B virus infection. This chain connects TRBV4-1 to TRBJ1-1; 7 bases map to TRBD1. In DNA, the CDR3 is TGCGCCAGCAGCCAAGATACAGGGGCGAACACTGAAGCTTTCTTT. Translating gives CASSQDTGANTEAFF.